This T cell receptor (beta chain) was observed in a study of T cells after yellow fever vaccination. The table lists this clonotype with many counts. Its antigen is currently unknown. The CDR3 runs to 14 residues. Germline V gene data show CDR1 as DFQATT and CDR2 as SNEGSKA (reference sequence). The V end lost 4 bases, the J end lost 3 bases, and 12 bases lay between the germline ends. The 5'RACE template-switching step produced TCR cDNA and added a universal primer site and UMIs. TCRdb called the 5' RACE reads again in MiXCR, with one record for every CDR3 protein. The table records tens of thousands of distinct CDR3 sequences, under 6.5% of them present only once. General study findings and limits: Any FACS-sorted repertoire could hold abundant clonotypes that contaminate it from the bulk population.

V is TRBV20-1 and J is TRBJ1-4, with a weak D call TRBD1 (6 bases). The TCR originated in a man between 18 and 35 years old who received the YFV17D yellow fever vaccine. Sequences were derived from CD4+ T cells sorted from PBMCs, sampled around 15 days after the first yellow fever vaccination. The CDR3 here is CSATLGAANEKLFF. The CDR3 coding sequence is TGCAGTGCTACCCTGGGGGCAGCTAATGAAAAACTGTTTTTT.